Listed below are T cell receptor beta chains from one sample, sequenced in a study of CD8 T cells in Susac syndrome. TCRdb redid the calling of the immunoSEQ multiplex PCR reads with MiXCR, one entry per CDR3 protein. The sample consists of 75,000 to 80,000 distinct CDR3 sequences, approximately 95% of them appearing once. The sample was CD8+ T cells from PBMCs. Source of these receptors: a human donor with Susac syndrome. The conserved cysteine and the conserved F or W are not part of the CDR3 here. The order of the fields is D gene, V gene, CDR3 protein. The D gene is left open where the match is weak.

d_call: NA
v_call: TRBV25-1
cdr3_aa: ASSPGDLQF

d_call: NA
v_call: TRBV15
cdr3_aa: ATSRPDRNYGYT

d_call: NA
v_call: TRBV20-1
cdr3_aa: SALPQGYEQY

d_call: NA
v_call: TRBV7-9
cdr3_aa: ASSPTVSLYNEQF

d_call: NA
v_call: TRBV20-1
cdr3_aa: SASRQPQSPDEQF

d_call: NA
v_call: TRBV4-3
cdr3_aa: ASSQGRNGAYEQY

d_call: NA
v_call: TRBV7-6
cdr3_aa: ASSLMGGTDTQY

d_call: TRBD2
v_call: TRBV6-5
cdr3_aa: ASSYGTSGGLSYEQY

d_call: TRBD1
v_call: TRBV28
cdr3_aa: ASSFGTGTYEQY

d_call: NA
v_call: TRBV4-3
cdr3_aa: ASSQERTDTQY

d_call: NA
v_call: TRBV7-9
cdr3_aa: ASSLRDEKLF

d_call: NA
v_call: TRBV9
cdr3_aa: ASSPRRQASHEQY

d_call: NA
v_call: TRBV11-3
cdr3_aa: ASSSAEADGTYGYT

d_call: TRBD1
v_call: TRBV20-1
cdr3_aa: SARPRDSYEQY

d_call: TRBD1
v_call: TRBV2
cdr3_aa: ASSEVDRTNYGYT

d_call: TRBD1
v_call: TRBV10-3
cdr3_aa: AISLWTGESYEQY

d_call: TRBD2
v_call: TRBV9
cdr3_aa: ASSPGTSADTQY

d_call: TRBD1
v_call: TRBV6-1
cdr3_aa: ASSEGAGGTLSNQPQH

d_call: NA
v_call: TRBV19
cdr3_aa: ASSIDLSTDTQY

d_call: NA
v_call: TRBV20-1
cdr3_aa: SARPGTGELF

d_call: NA
v_call: TRBV9
cdr3_aa: ASSVGAGFYNEQF

d_call: TRBD2
v_call: TRBV28
cdr3_aa: ASSLVEQRGGETQY

d_call: NA
v_call: TRBV18
cdr3_aa: ASSPARFTDTQY

d_call: TRBD2
v_call: TRBV20-1
cdr3_aa: SARDEKRGGSEQY

d_call: NA
v_call: TRBV21-1
cdr3_aa: ASRPSVAGGFPETQY

d_call: TRBD1
v_call: TRBV5-4
cdr3_aa: ASSLFGTANKIQETQY

d_call: NA
v_call: TRBV24-1
cdr3_aa: ATEQPNTGELF

d_call: TRBD2
v_call: TRBV24-1
cdr3_aa: ATSDGVAGGQRDTQY

d_call: NA
v_call: TRBV6-2/TRBV6-3
cdr3_aa: ASSLGSARTNQPQH

d_call: NA
v_call: TRBV12-3/TRBV12-4
cdr3_aa: ASRSTRYGYT

d_call: TRBD2
v_call: TRBV27
cdr3_aa: ASTAGGPSYEQY

d_call: NA
v_call: TRBV12-3/TRBV12-4
cdr3_aa: ASSYGRGNGYT

d_call: TRBD1
v_call: TRBV12-3/TRBV12-4
cdr3_aa: ASSLTGVGELF

d_call: NA
v_call: TRBV6-5
cdr3_aa: ASSSRFSTTNTGELF

d_call: NA
v_call: TRBV25-1
cdr3_aa: ASTSLLDFSGGDNSPLH

d_call: TRBD2
v_call: TRBV27
cdr3_aa: ASSPRPGGHYNEQF

d_call: NA
v_call: TRBV6-1
cdr3_aa: ASSDLRAHEQF

d_call: TRBD2
v_call: TRBV27
cdr3_aa: ASSLSQSGTYNEQF

d_call: TRBD2
v_call: TRBV7-8
cdr3_aa: ASSPSGLAHREQY

d_call: NA
v_call: TRBV27
cdr3_aa: ASSLDGRYTEAF

d_call: TRBD1
v_call: TRBV7-6
cdr3_aa: ASSLAPGGANGYT

d_call: NA
v_call: TRBV6-5
cdr3_aa: ASSSKETQY